This entry lists 17 T cell receptor beta chains sequenced from one sample in a study of T cell clonality in common variable immunodeficiency. TCRdb's copy holds only in-frame clones and misses some; the assay was immunoSEQ multiplex PCR. The specimen has more than 30,000 clones, none found just once. Whole-study results and caveats: Fewer deletions and N-nucleotide insertions were reportedly seen in common variable immunodeficiency TCR beta sequences.

These receptors are not linked to any known antigen. Material: peripheral blood mononuclear cells. The source of these receptors is a human donor with common variable immunodeficiency.

This clone occurred many times. The read ends 3 residues before the CDR3 terminus; that terminus is restored from the germline J gene. The chain links TRBV7-2 to TRBJ2-1, with a possible D match to TRBD1 (5 bases). The CDR3 is made up of 13 amino acids. The ends were cut back, 8 bases at V and 9 bases at J, with 17 bases in the middle. Germline CDR1 and CDR2: SGHTA and FQGNSA. CDR3 region: CASCGDPRGEQFF. CDR3 DNA, as far as it was read: TGTGCCAGCTGTGGCGACCCAAGGGGTGAG.

Incomplete CDR3 DNA: TGTGCCAGCAGGGATAGGGCTGAG. Translation gives CASRDRAE. In full, the CDR3 is CASRDRAEQFF. The chain employs TRBV11-3 and TRBJ2-1; D gene uncertain. The CDR3 end is not reached by the read, which stops 3 residues before it; the germline J gene fills it in. Germline lookup yields CDR1 SGHNT and CDR2 YENEEA. V was cut by 6 bases and J by 9 bases, with 9 bases left in between. This CDR3 has 11 amino acids.

To note about this clone: The read ends 3 residues before the CDR3 terminus; that terminus is restored from the germline J gene. Other DNA sequences within the sample encode an identical CDR3. This rearrangement joins TRBV7-3 to TRBJ2-7; possible D gene TRBD1, 7 bases. CDR1 is SGHTA and CDR2 is FQGTGA in the germline V gene. The V end was cut by 0 bases, the J end by 6 bases, with 9 bases between. This CDR3 is built from 13 residues. The CDR3 DNA, read in part, is TGTGCCAGCAGCTTAACCCAGGGGGGCGAG. Translation: CASSLTQGGE. The whole CDR3 reads CASSLTQGGEQYF.

This clone was counted many times. From the germline J gene comes the end of the CDR3, since the read stops 3 residues before it. V and J are TRBV11-3 and TRBJ1-1, with 7 bases matching TRBD1. Losses at the gene ends were 4 bases for V and 0 bases for J; bases not matched to a gene: 5. The CDR3 is 15 amino acids. Germline CDR1 SGHNT, CDR2 YENEEA. Incomplete CDR3 DNA: TGTGCCAGCAGCTCTCGGGGACAGCTGAACACTGAA. This translates into CASSSRGQLNTE. In full, the CDR3 reads CASSSRGQLNTEAFF.

This clone was observed many times. The read ends 3 residues shy of where the CDR3 ends; the end is completed using the germline J gene. The chain recombines TRBV7-8 with TRBJ2-3; 8 bases are shared with TRBD1. Germline CDR1 and CDR2: SGHVS and FQNEAQ. V lost 3 bases, J lost 7 bases, and 9 bases stayed unmatched. This CDR3 region has 15 residues. CDR3 in amino acids: CASSFSQGVGYTQYF. The CDR3 bases that were read are TGTGCCAGCAGCTTTTCACAGGGGGTAGGATATACG.

The sample holds many counts of this clone. This chain's CDR3 is CATSDFLGDRGWSGANVLTF. The sequenced part of the CDR3 DNA is TGTGCCACCAGTGATTTTTTAGGGGACAGGGGATGGTCTGGGGCCAACGTC. The chain combines TRBV24-1 with TRBJ2-6, with 10 positions matching TRBD1. The read gets to within 3 residues of the CDR3 end, and the germline J gene fills in the rest. The V gene end was trimmed by 1 base and the J gene end by 1 base; junction bases not matched to a gene: 9. Germline V gene data show CDR1 as KGHDR and CDR2 as SFDVKD. The CDR3 is made up of 20 amino acids.

A note on this clone: The read finishes 3 residues shy of the CDR3 end, and the germline J gene is used to complete it. This chain joins TRBV18 and TRBJ1-4; D is perhaps TRBD1 (5 bases). Germline lookup yields CDR1 KGHSH and CDR2 LQKENI. The CDR3 totals 20 residues. V lost 2 bases and J 4 bases, leaving 26 bases between the germline ends. The CDR3 DNA, read in part, is TGTGCCAGCTCACCATTTATTAACGGAAGGGGCCCGACCTTTAATGAAAAA. Protein: CASSPFINGRGPTFNEK. The full CDR3 protein is CASSPFINGRGPTFNEKLFF.

There are a few counts of this clone. The CDR3 is cut off 3 residues early in the read; its end comes from the germline J gene. The genes are TRBV5-6 and TRBJ1-1, with 8 bases lining up with TRBD1. Germline V gene sequence: CDR1 SGHDT, CDR2 YYEEEE. The V gene end was trimmed by 2 bases and the J gene end by 1 base; junction bases not matched to a gene: 4. There are 15 residues in the CDR3. Partial CDR3 DNA: TGTGCCAGCAGCTTAAAAGGACAGGGGAACACTGAA. Translation gives CASSLKGQGNTE. The full CDR3 protein reads CASSLKGQGNTEAFF.

This clone was picked up many times. The read falls 3 residues short of the CDR3 end, and the missing part is taken from the germline J gene. The chain employs TRBV5-1 and TRBJ1-2, with TRBD1 identical over 9 bases. The length of the CDR3 is 14 residues. Germline V gene sequence: CDR1 SGHRS, CDR2 YFSETQ. Trimming cost V 4 bases and J 4 bases; bases outside gene matches: 5. CDR3 DNA, as far as it was read: TGCGCCAGCAGCCCGGACAGGGGATCCTATGGC. This sequence encodes CASSPDRGSYG. The whole CDR3 protein reads CASSPDRGSYGYTF.

This clone was counted at least ten times. The CDR3 end lies 3 residues beyond the end of the read and is filled in from the germline J gene. The chain links TRBV7-3 to TRBJ2-5; TRBD2 agrees at 7 bases. Germline V CDR1 and CDR2: SGHTA, FQGTGA. With 2 bases clipped from V and 5 bases from J, the junction kept 2 bases outside the gene matches. CDR3 length equals 13 residues. The DNA read from the CDR3 is TGTGCCAGCAGCTTATCAGCGGGGGAGACC. Translated, it gives CASSLSAGET. The whole CDR3 region reads CASSLSAGETQYF.

This clone has just a few counts. The CDR3 is cut off 3 residues early in the read; its end comes from the germline J gene. V usage is TRBV19 and J usage is TRBJ2-7; TRBD1 might be the D (5 bases). Per germline, CDR1 LNHDA and CDR2 SQIVND (reference sequence). V dropped 2 bases and J dropped 6 bases, with 14 bases sitting between them. The CDR3 spans 14 residues. The CDR3 bases that were read are TGTGCCAGTAGTATACCGGGTCAGGGCTGCGAG. Protein: CASSIPGQGCE. The whole CDR3 reads CASSIPGQGCEQYF.

In regard to this clone: The read ends 3 residues shy of where the CDR3 ends; the end is completed using the germline J gene. The chain is built from TRBV7-3 and TRBJ2-7; 7 bases are a match to TRBD2. Germline CDR1 and CDR2: SGHTA and FQGTGA. The CDR3 length is 15 residues. The V segment lost 2 bases and the J segment 4 bases; nucleotides outside the gene matches: 8. The CDR3 here is CASSLDPASGYEQYF. CDR3 bases read: TGTGCCAGCAGCTTAGATCCGGCTAGCGGATACGAG.

In this sample, this clone turned up many times. With the read ending 3 residues before the CDR3 end, the germline J gene is used to fill in that end. The V call is TRBV7-3, the J call TRBJ2-7; a weak D match, TRBD1 (5 bases). CDR1 and CDR2 from the germline V gene are SGHTA and FQGTGA. This CDR3 comprises 14 residues. The V and J ends lost 0 bases and 4 bases respectively, with 10 bases between them. CDR3 bases read: TGTGCCAGCAGCTTAACGTTTACAGGTTACGAG. It translates to CASSLTFTGYE. The whole CDR3 is CASSLTFTGYEQYF.

Ten or more counts support this clone. The CDR3 end lies 3 residues beyond the end of the read and is filled in from the germline J gene. The V call is TRBV7-8, the J call TRBJ1-6, with TRBD1 identical over 11 bases. The V gene's germline CDR1 is SGHVS and CDR2 FQNEAQ. The CDR3 loop spans 15 amino acids. This CDR3 is CASSLEGQGGTTLHF. Partial CDR3 DNA: TGTGCCAGCAGCTTAGAGGGACAGGGGGGTACAACC.

This clone was counted a few times. Read data end 3 residues before the CDR3 end; the end is taken from the germline J gene. The gene calls are TRBV11-3 and TRBJ1-1, with D possibly matching TRBD1 (6 bases). Germline-derived CDR1 and CDR2 are SGHNT and YENEEA. The CDR3 spans 12 residues. CDR3 DNA, as far as it was read: TGTGCCAGCAGCACGGGGGGCAGGGAA. Amino acids: CASSTGGRE. From start to end, the CDR3 is CASSTGGREAFF.

This clone was picked up a small number of times. The read ends 3 residues early relative to the CDR3; the germline J gene fills the gap. The chain links TRBV27 to TRBJ2-5; tentative D call: TRBD1 (5 bases). Trimming stripped 5 bases from V and 6 bases from J, with 19 bases between. CDR3 size: 15 residues. Germline V gives CDR1 MNHEY, CDR2 SMNVEV (reference sequence). The DNA read from the CDR3 is TGTGCCAGCAGTGCCTTCGGATGGGGCAATAAGACC. This sequence encodes CASSAFGWGNKT. In full, the CDR3 reads CASSAFGWGNKTQYF.

As concerns this clone: The CDR3 end falls 3 residues outside the read, so it is completed with the germline J gene. The chain links TRBV10-1 to TRBJ2-7; TRBD2 might be the D (7 bases). Trimming left V 0 bases short and J 3 bases short, with 12 bases between. CDR1 is WNHNN, CDR2 SYGVQD, per germline (reference sequence). CDR3 size: 15 residues. This chain's CDR3 is CASSESPGDYYEQYF. The covered CDR3 bases are TGCGCCAGCAGTGAGTCGCCAGGGGACTACTACGAG.